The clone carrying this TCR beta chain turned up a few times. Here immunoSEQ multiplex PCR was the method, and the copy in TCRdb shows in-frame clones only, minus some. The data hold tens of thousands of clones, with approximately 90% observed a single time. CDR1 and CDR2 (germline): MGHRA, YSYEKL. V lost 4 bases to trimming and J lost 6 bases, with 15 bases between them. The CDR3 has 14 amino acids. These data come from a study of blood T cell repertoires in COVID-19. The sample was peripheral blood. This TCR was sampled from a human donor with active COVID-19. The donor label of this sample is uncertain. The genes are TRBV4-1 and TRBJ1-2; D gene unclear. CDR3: CASSRAVTKDGYTF. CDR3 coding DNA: TGCGCCAGCAGCCGAGCGGTCACCAAAGATGGCTACACCTTC.